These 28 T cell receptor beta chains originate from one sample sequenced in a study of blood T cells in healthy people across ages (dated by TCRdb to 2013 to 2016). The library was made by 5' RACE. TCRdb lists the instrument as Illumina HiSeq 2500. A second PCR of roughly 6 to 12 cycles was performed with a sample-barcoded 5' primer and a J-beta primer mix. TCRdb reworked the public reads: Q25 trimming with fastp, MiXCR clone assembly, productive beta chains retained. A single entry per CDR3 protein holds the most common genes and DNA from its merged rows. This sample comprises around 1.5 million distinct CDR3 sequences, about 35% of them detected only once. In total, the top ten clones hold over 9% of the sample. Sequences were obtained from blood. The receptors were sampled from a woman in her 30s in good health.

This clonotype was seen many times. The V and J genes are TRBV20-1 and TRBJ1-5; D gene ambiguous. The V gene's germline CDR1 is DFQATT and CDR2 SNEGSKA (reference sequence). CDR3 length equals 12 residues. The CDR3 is CSSPGGRQPQHF. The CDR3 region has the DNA TGCAGCTCCCCGGGCGGGCGGCAGCCCCAGCATTTT.

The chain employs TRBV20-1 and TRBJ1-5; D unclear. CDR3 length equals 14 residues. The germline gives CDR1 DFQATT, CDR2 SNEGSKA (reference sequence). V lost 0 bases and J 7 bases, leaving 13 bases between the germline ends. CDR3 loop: CSARDRKGWQPQHF. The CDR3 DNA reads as TGCAGTGCTAGAGATCGTAAGGGTTGGCAGCCCCAGCATTTT.

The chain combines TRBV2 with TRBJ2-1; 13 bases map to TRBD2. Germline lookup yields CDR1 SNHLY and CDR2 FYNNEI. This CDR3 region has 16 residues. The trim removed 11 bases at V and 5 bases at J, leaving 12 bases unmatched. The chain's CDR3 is CAGSSRTSGGNNEQFF. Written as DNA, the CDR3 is TGTGCCGGATCAAGCCGGACTAGCGGGGGCAACAATGAGCAGTTCTTC.

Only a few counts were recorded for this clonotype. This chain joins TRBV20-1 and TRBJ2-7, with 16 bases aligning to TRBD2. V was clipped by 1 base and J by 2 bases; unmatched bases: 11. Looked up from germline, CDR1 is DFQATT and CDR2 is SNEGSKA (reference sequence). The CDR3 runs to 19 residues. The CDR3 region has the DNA TGCAGTGCTAGAGCTATTATCCCCGGGACTAGCGGGGGGGCCTACGAGCAGTACTTC. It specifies CSARAIIPGTSGGAYEQYF.

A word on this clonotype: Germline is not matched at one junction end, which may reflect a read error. The CDR3 DNA sequence: TGTGCCAGCAACCAAGGGGGAACTGTCGCTCACGAGCAGTACTTC. This sequence encodes CASNQGGTVAHEQYF. The V call is TRBV4-2, the J call TRBJ2-7; the D gene is possibly TRBD1 (6 bases). The CDR3 covers 15 residues. Per the germline V gene, CDR1 is LGHNA and CDR2 is YNFKEQ.

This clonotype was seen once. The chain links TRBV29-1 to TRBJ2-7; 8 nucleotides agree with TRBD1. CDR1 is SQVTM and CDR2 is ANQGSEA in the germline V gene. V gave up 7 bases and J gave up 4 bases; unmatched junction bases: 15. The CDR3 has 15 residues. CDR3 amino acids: CSAWCRTGSWYEQYF. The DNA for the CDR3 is TGCAGCGCTTGGTGCCGGACAGGGTCGTGGTACGAGCAGTACTTC.

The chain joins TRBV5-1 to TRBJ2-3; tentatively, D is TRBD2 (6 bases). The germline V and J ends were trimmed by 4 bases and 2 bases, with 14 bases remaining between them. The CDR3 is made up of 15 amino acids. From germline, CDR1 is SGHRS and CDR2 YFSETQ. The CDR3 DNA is TGCGCCAGCAGCGGGACCCCGGGACTCACAGATACGCAGTATTTT. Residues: CASSGTPGLTDTQYF.

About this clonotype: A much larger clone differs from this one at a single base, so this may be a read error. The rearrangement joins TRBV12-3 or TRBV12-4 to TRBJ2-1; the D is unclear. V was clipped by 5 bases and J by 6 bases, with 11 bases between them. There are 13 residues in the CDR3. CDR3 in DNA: TGTGCCAGCAGTCGAACGATTGGCAATGAGCAGTTCTTC. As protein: CASSRTIGNEQFF.

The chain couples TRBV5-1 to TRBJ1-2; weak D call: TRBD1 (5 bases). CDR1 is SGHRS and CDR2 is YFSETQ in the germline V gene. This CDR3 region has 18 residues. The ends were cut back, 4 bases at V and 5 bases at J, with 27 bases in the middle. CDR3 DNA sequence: TGCGCCAGCAGCCTGGGGCGTGTATTCTTTGGCTCCACTTATGGCTACACCTTC. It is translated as CASSLGRVFFGSTYGYTF. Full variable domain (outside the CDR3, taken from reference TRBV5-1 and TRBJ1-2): KAGVTQTPRYLIKTRGQQVTLSCSPISGHRSVSWYQQTPGQGLQFLFEYFSETQRNKGNFPGRFSGRQFSNSRSEMNVSTLELGDSALYLCASSLGRVFFGSTYGYTFGSGTRLTVV.

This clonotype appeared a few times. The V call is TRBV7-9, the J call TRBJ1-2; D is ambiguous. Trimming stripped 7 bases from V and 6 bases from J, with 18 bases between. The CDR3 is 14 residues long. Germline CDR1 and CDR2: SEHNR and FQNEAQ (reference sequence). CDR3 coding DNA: TGTGCCAGCACTCGGACGGACGGAACTAATGGCTACACCTTC. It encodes CASTRTDGTNGYTF.

The CDR3 DNA reads as TGTGCCAGCAGCCCAGGGAGGAAAAACATTCAGTACTTC. This gives the protein CASSPGRKNIQYF. The chain combines TRBV6-5 with TRBJ2-4, with D possibly TRBD2 on 6 matching bases. CDR1 and CDR2 from the germline V gene are MNHEY and SVGAGI. Trimming took off 6 bases at V and 4 bases at J, with 10 bases between the two ends. The CDR3 is 13 amino acids.

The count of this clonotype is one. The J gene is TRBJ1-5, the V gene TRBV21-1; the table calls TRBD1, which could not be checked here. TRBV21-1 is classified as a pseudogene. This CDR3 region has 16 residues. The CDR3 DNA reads TGTGCCAGCACCAGGGACAGAGATCATAGCAATCAGCCCCAGCATTTT. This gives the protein CASTRDRDHSNQPQHF.

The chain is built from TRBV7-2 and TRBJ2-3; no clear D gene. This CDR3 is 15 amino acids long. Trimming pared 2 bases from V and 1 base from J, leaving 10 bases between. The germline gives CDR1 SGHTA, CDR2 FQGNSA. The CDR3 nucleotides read TGTGCCAGCAGCTTACCGACCCTCCGCACAGATACGCAGTATTTT. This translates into CASSLPTLRTDTQYF. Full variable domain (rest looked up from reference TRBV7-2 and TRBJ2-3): GAGVSQSPSNKVTEKGKDVELRCDPISGHTALYWYRQSLGQGLEFLIYFQGNSAPDKSGLPSDRFSAERTGGSVSTLTIQRTQQEDSAVYLCASSLPTLRTDTQYFGPGTRLTVL.

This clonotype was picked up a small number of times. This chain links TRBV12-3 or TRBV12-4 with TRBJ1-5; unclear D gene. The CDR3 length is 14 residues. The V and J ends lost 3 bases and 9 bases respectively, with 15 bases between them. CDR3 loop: CASSLSLDPRPQHF. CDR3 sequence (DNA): TGTGCCAGCAGTTTGTCGTTGGACCCTCGGCCCCAGCATTTT.

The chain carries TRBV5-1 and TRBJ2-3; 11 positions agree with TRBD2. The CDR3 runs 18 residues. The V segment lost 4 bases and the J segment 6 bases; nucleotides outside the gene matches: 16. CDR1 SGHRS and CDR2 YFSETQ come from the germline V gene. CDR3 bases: TGCGCCAGCAGCCTGAGCTACGTTAGCGGGAGGGTTTCGGATACGCAGTATTTT. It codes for CASSLSYVSGRVSDTQYF.

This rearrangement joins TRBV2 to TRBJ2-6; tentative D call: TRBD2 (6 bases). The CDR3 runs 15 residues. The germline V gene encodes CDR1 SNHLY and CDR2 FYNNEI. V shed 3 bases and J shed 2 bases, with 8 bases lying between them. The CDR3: CASSDRGTGANVLTF. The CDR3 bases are TGTGCCAGCAGTGACCGCGGGACTGGGGCCAACGTCCTGACTTTC. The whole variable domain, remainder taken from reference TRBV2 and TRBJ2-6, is EPEVTQTPSHQVTQMGQEVILRCVPISNHLYFYWYRQILGQKVEFLVSFYNNEISEKSEIFDDQFSVERPDGSNFTLKIRSTKLEDSAMYFCASSDRGTGANVLTFGAGSRLTVL.

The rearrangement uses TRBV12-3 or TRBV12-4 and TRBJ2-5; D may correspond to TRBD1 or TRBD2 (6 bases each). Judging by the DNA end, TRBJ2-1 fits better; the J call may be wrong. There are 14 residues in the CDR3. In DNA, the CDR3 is TGTGCCAGCAGTTTTTCTTGGGGGGCCAATGAGCAGTTCTTC. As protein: CASSFSWGANEQFF.

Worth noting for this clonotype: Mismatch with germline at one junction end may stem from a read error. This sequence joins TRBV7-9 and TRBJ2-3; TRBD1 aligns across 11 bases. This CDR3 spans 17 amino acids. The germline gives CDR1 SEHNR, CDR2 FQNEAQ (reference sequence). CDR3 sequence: CASGLGTGGSSTDTQYF. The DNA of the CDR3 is TGTGCCAGCGGCTTGGGGACAGGGGGTTCTAGCACAGATACGCAGTATTTT.

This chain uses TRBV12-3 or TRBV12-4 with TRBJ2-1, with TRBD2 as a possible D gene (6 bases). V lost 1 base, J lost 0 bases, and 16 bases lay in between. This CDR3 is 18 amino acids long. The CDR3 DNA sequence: TGTGCCAGCAGTTTAGGTGGAGGGAGGTCGAGCTCCTACAATGAGCAGTTCTTC. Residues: CASSLGGGRSSSYNEQFF.

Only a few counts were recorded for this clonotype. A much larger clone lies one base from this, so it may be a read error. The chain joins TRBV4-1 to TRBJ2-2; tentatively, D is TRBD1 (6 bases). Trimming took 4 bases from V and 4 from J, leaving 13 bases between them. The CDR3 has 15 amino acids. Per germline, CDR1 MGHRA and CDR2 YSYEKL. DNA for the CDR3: TGCGCCAGCAGCCCAAGTATGACAGGCACCGGGGAGCTGTTTTTT. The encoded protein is CASSPSMTGTGELFF.

The CDR3 DNA sequence: TGTGCCACCCGGGCTATCCTGGGCCAAGAGACCCAGTACTTC. Amino acids: CATRAILGQETQYF. The V gene is TRBV28, the J gene TRBJ2-5, with unresolved D. CDR1 is MDHEN and CDR2 is SYDVKM in the germline V gene. The CDR3 consists of 14 residues. V was trimmed by 10 bases and J by 1 base, leaving 16 bases between them.

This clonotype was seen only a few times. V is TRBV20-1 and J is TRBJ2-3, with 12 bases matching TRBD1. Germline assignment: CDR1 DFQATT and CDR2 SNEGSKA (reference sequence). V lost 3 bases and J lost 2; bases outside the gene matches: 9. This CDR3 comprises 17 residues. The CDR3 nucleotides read TGCAGTGCTAGCGCCGGGACAGGGGGCTTTCACACAGATACGCAGTATTTT. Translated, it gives CSASAGTGGFHTDTQYF.

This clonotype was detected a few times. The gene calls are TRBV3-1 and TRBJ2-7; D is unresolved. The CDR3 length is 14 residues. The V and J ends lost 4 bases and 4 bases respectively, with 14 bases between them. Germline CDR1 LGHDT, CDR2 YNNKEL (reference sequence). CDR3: CASSPVFGAYEQYF. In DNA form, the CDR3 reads TGTGCCAGCAGCCCTGTCTTCGGCGCTTACGAGCAGTACTTC.

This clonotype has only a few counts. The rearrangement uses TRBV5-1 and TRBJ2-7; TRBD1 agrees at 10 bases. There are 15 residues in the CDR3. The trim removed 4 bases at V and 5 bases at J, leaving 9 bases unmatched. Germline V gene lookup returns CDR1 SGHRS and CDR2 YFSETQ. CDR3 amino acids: CASSGPGTGVNEQYF. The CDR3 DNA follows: TGCGCCAGCAGCGGCCCCGGGACAGGGGTGAACGAGCAGTACTTC.

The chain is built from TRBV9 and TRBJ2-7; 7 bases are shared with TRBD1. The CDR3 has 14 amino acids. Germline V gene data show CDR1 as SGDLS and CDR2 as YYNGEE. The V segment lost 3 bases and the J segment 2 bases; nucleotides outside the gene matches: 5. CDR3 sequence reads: CASSATGSAYEQYF. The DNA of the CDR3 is TGTGCCAGCAGCGCGACAGGGTCCGCCTACGAGCAGTACTTC.

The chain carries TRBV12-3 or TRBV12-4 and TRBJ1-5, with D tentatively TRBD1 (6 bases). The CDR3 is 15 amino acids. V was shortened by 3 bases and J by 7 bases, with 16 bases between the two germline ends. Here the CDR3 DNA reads TGTGCCAGCAGTTTCTCCAGGGGAAAGGGGCAGCCCCAGCATTTT. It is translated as CASSFSRGKGQPQHF.

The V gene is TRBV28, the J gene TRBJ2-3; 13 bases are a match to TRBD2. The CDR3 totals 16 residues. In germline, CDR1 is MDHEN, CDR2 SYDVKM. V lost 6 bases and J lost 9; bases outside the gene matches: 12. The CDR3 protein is CASSTLAGGPPETQYF. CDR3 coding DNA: TGTGCCAGCAGCACACTAGCGGGAGGGCCACCTGAAACGCAGTATTTT.

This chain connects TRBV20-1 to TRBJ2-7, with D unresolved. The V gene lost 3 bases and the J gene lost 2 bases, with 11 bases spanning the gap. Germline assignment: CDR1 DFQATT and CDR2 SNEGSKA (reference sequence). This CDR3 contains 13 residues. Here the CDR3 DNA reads TGCAGTGCTAGGGGTCCTTATCCCTACGAGCAGTACTTC. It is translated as CSARGPYPYEQYF.